Listed below are T cell receptor beta chains from one sample, sequenced in a study of PD-L1 blockade in urothelial cancer. Measured with immunoSEQ multiplex PCR; TCRdb has only the in-frame clones, and not every one. This sample has around 34,000 clones, with 70% to 90% found just once. The source was PBMCs, collected around atezolizumab (anti-PD-L1) treatment. Every receptor here comes from a man at least 80 years old with urothelial cancer. Both conserved end residues are part of each CDR3. Fields, in order: J gene, V gene, D gene, clone size, CDR3 length, CDR3 protein, CDR3 DNA. The D gene is left open where the match is weak. Clone size, where shown, is once, few, many, or a class for clones that have expanded.

TRBJ1-4 | TRBV27 | NA | NA | 12 | CASSFGGEKLFF | TGTGCCAGCAGTTTCGGGGGAGAAAAACTGTTTTTT
TRBJ1-1 | TRBV2 | NA | NA | 14 | CASRVSTGTRRAFF | TGTGCCAGCAGAGTTAGTACCGGGACACGTCGAGCTTTCTTT
TRBJ1-2 | TRBV2 | TRBD1 | once | 13 | CASSPDRLYGYTF | TGTGCCAGCAGTCCGGACAGGTTATATGGCTACACCTTC
TRBJ1-4 | TRBV19 | NA | NA | 16 | CASSLATGTSNEKLFF | TGTGCCAGTAGTCTCGCTACCGGGACTTCAAATGAAAAACTGTTTTTT
TRBJ2-3 | TRBV9 | TRBD2 | NA | 16 | CASSALAGISADTQYF | TGTGCCAGCAGCGCCTTAGCGGGAATAAGTGCAGATACGCAGTATTTT
TRBJ2-1 | TRBV14 | NA | NA | 15 | CASSQDSTRRHEQFF | TGTGCCAGCAGCCAAGACTCGACTAGAAGACATGAGCAGTTCTTC
TRBJ2-5 | TRBV5-5 | TRBD1 | NA | 19 | CASSPGTGGALSSWETQYF | TGTGCCAGCAGCCCCGGGACAGGGGGCGCCTTGTCTAGCTGGGAGACCCAGTACTTC
TRBJ2-6 | TRBV7-9 | NA | NA | 18 | CASSLDIGAVSGANVLTF | TGTGCCAGCAGCTTAGACATTGGGGCAGTCTCTGGGGCCAACGTCCTGACTTTC
TRBJ1-2 | TRBV2 | NA | NA | 11 | CASTPDYGYTF | TGTGCCAGCACCCCAGACTATGGCTACACCTTC
TRBJ2-3 | TRBV14 | TRBD2 | NA | 20 | CASSRRGGARPSPSTDTQYF | TGTGCCAGCAGCCGGCGGGGGGGGGCCCGACCCTCCCCTAGCACAGATACGCAGTATTTT
TRBJ2-5 | TRBV6-6 | NA | NA | 15 | CASRPLGGAKETQYF | TGTGCCAGCAGACCTTTAGGGGGGGCGAAAGAGACCCAGTACTTC
TRBJ2-7 | TRBV6-1 | NA | NA | 13 | CASSERRADEQYF | TGTGCCAGCAGTGAAAGGCGGGCGGACGAGCAGTACTTC
TRBJ2-5 | TRBV19 | TRBD2 | NA | 18 | CASSDTSGSQNMKETQYF | TGTGCCAGTAGTGACACTAGCGGGAGTCAGAACATGAAAGAGACCCAGTACTTC
TRBJ1-5 | TRBV30 | NA | NA | 14 | CAWSRGRSNQPQHF | TGTGCCTGGAGTAGGGGCCGGAGCAATCAGCCCCAGCATTTT
TRBJ1-5 | TRBV19 | TRBD1 | few | 13 | CASSTTGTQPQHF | TGTGCCAGTAGTACGACAGGGACTCAGCCCCAGCATTTT
TRBJ2-1 | TRBV11-3 | NA | NA | 13 | CASSLGFGREQFF | TGTGCCAGCAGCTTAGGGTTTGGGAGGGAGCAGTTCTTC
TRBJ2-5 | TRBV5-6 | NA | NA | 15 | CASSLESGVRETQYF | TGTGCCAGCAGCCTGGAATCGGGGGTCAGGGAGACCCAGTACTTC
TRBJ2-2 | TRBV18 | TRBD2 | NA | 17 | CASSPRGAGTNTGELFF | TGTGCCAGCTCACCAAGGGGAGCGGGGACGAACACCGGGGAGCTGTTTTTT
TRBJ1-1 | TRBV29-1 | NA | once | 11 | CSAALGAEAFF | TGCAGCGCTGCCCTGGGCGCTGAAGCTTTCTTT
TRBJ2-7 | TRBV27 | NA | NA | 13 | CASSAGTRGEQYF | TGTGCCAGCAGTGCCGGGACTCGAGGCGAGCAGTACTTC
TRBJ1-5 | TRBV27 | TRBD1 | few | 15 | CASSLSTGTNQPQHF | TGTGCCAGCAGTCTCTCGACAGGGACCAATCAGCCCCAGCATTTT
TRBJ2-7 | TRBV29-1 | NA | NA | 13 | CSVGSSGSYEQYF | TGCAGCGTTGGGAGTAGCGGTTCCTACGAGCAGTACTTC
TRBJ1-2 | TRBV28 | TRBD1 | few | 14 | CASSFSQGATGYTF | TGTGCCAGCAGTTTTAGCCAGGGGGCCACTGGCTACACCTTC
TRBJ2-7 | TRBV15 | TRBD2 | few | 16 | CATSRGSGSYSYEQYF | TGTGCCACCAGCAGAGGGAGCGGGAGTTACTCCTACGAGCAGTACTTC
TRBJ2-7 | TRBV5-1 | TRBD1 | NA | 15 | CASSLEPQGAREQYF | TGCGCCAGCAGCTTGGAGCCACAGGGGGCGCGGGAGCAGTACTTC
TRBJ1-2 | TRBV27 | NA | NA | 14 | CASTPTPGLHGYTF | TGTGCCAGCACCCCAACCCCAGGCTTGCATGGCTACACCTTC
TRBJ2-7 | TRBV18 | NA | NA | 14 | CASSPGQLSYEQYF | TGTGCCAGCTCACCCGGACAGCTTTCCTACGAGCAGTACTTC
TRBJ2-7 | TRBV28 | NA | NA | 14 | CASSPSLPPYEQYF | TGTGCCAGCAGTCCGTCCCTCCCCCCCTACGAGCAGTACTTC
TRBJ1-5 | TRBV29-1 | NA | NA | 15 | CSVVLGVYSNQPQHF | TGCAGCGTTGTCTTAGGGGTTTATAGCAATCAGCCCCAGCATTTT
TRBJ2-1 | TRBV7-9 | NA | NA | 15 | CASSQGGGAYNEQFF | TGTGCCAGCAGCCAGGGAGGGGGAGCGTACAATGAGCAGTTCTTC
TRBJ1-3 | TRBV14 | NA | NA | 12 | CASSRAGNTIYF | TGTGCCAGCAGCCGGGCGGGAAACACCATATATTTT
TRBJ1-2 | TRBV5-4 | NA | NA | 13 | CASSLIGGRGYTF | TGTGCCAGCAGCTTGATCGGGGGGCGAGGCTACACCTTC
TRBJ2-7 | TRBV18 | TRBD2 | NA | 16 | CASSPQTSGNSYEQYF | TGTGCCAGCTCACCACAAACTAGCGGGAACTCCTACGAGCAGTACTTC
TRBJ2-7 | TRBV18 | TRBD1 | NA | 14 | CASSETGNTYEQYF | TGTGCCAGCTCAGAGACAGGGAATACCTACGAGCAGTACTTC
TRBJ1-2 | TRBV7-9 | NA | NA | 14 | CASSLDRSRDGYTF | TGTGCCAGCAGCTTAGACAGGTCCAGGGATGGCTACACCTTC
TRBJ2-7 | TRBV27 | TRBD2 | NA | 15 | CASRPGTSGFYEQYF | TGTGCCAGCAGGCCCGGGACTAGCGGTTTCTACGAGCAGTACTTC
TRBJ1-2 | TRBV6-5 | NA | NA | 12 | CASNARTGGYTF | TGTGCCAGCAACGCCCGAACGGGGGGCTACACCTTC
TRBJ2-5 | TRBV6-1 | NA | NA | 14 | CANSRTLNGETQYF | TGTGCCAACAGTCGTACGTTGAACGGAGAGACCCAGTACTTC
TRBJ2-5 | TRBV5-6 | TRBD1 | NA | 15 | CASSKIDRDVKTQYF | TGTGCCAGCAGCAAGATAGACAGGGATGTGAAGACCCAGTACTTC
TRBJ1-2 | TRBV5-5 | TRBD1 | NA | 12 | CASSVTGEGYTF | TGTGCCAGCAGCGTCACAGGGGAAGGCTACACCTTC
TRBJ2-7 | TRBV5-4 | TRBD2 | NA | 15 | CASSLTGTSGAGGDF | TGTGCCAGCAGCTTGACCGGGACTAGCGGAGCTGGTGGGGACTTC
TRBJ2-7 | TRBV5-1 | TRBD2 | NA | 16 | CASNSGTSGTIYEQYF | TGCGCCAGCAACTCCGGGACTAGCGGGACAATCTACGAGCAGTACTTC
TRBJ2-5 | TRBV7-2 | TRBD1 | NA | 16 | CASSPIGQGAGETQYF | TGTGCCAGCAGCCCGATCGGACAGGGGGCGGGGGAGACCCAGTACTTC
TRBJ1-4 | TRBV15 | TRBD1 | NA | 15 | CATSTRQGAGEKLFF | TGTGCCACCAGCACCCGACAGGGGGCGGGTGAAAAACTGTTTTTT
TRBJ1-2 | TRBV28 | NA | NA | 15 | CASSFPRPANYGYTF | TGTGCCAGCAGTTTCCCTCGCCCGGCTAACTATGGCTACACCTTC
TRBJ1-1 | TRBV6-5 | NA | NA | 15 | CASLNEYRANTEAFF | TGTGCCAGCCTAAACGAATACAGGGCTAACACTGAAGCTTTCTTT
TRBJ2-7 | TRBV6-5 | TRBD2 | NA | 15 | CASSYNSGSPYEQYF | TGTGCCAGCAGTTACAATAGCGGGAGCCCCTACGAGCAGTACTTC
TRBJ2-1 | TRBV5-1 | NA | NA | 14 | CASSLSESYNEQFF | TGCGCCAGCAGCTTGTCGGAGTCTTACAATGAGCAGTTCTTC
TRBJ1-1 | TRBV9 | NA | NA | 13 | CASSVGGLTEAFF | TGTGCCAGCAGCGTAGGCGGGCTCACTGAAGCTTTCTTT